This T cell receptor beta chain was captured in a study of regulatory and conventional T cells in RAG deficiency. The sorted conventional CD4+ T cells were CD25-low and CD127-high, with genomic DNA sequenced. Study-wide results and caveats: Compared with controls, unique Treg TCR beta sequences dropped about 100-fold in Omenn syndrome and CID/AS. Shannon entropy was markedly lower and Simpson indices higher in RAG-deficient patients than control T-cell subsets.

Turning to this clone: The antigen is undetermined.

The CDR3 has 15 amino acids. The germline CDR1 and CDR2 sequences are SGHRS and YFSETQ. The V gene lost 1 base and the J gene lost 5 bases, with 16 bases spanning the gap. The repertoire was sequenced with immunoSEQ multiplex PCR; TCRdb's copy has only in-frame clones and lacks some. The data contain some 21,000 clones, more than 85% of them seen just once; the ten biggest clones take up roughly 0.71%. In addition, the sample was reused for a study of regulatory T cells. From that second work: The primer mix had 52 TRBV and 13 TRBJ primers.

The TCR was taken from a human donor in good health. Sequencing used CD4+ T cells sorted from blood. The chain uses TRBV5-1 and TRBJ2-7; TRBD1 might be the D (6 bases). This chain's CDR3 is CASSLTGQLHDEQYF. The CDR3 DNA follows: TGCGCCAGCAGCTTGACGGGACAACTACACGACGAGCAGTACTTC.